This entry features one TCR beta chain sequence. Trimming shortened V by 6 bases and J by 6 bases, and 10 bases separated the two germline ends. CDR3 size: 11 residues. Per the germline V gene, CDR1 is SGHRS and CDR2 is YFSETQ. The data were obtained in a study of T cell changes during pregnancy in multiple sclerosis. This table comes from immunoSEQ multiplex PCR, and its TCRdb copy is limited to in-frame clones, with some not included. In the table there are around 57,000 clones, about 87% of which are singletons. The origin of this receptor is a female donor in good health, enrolled as a control in a pregnancy study. The starting material was peripheral blood, obtained in the first trimester of pregnancy. This rearrangement joins TRBV5-1 to TRBJ2-7; no clear D gene. The CDR3 protein is CASTLGAEQYF. The CDR3 bases are TGCGCCAGCACCCTCGGAGCCGAGCAGTACTTC.